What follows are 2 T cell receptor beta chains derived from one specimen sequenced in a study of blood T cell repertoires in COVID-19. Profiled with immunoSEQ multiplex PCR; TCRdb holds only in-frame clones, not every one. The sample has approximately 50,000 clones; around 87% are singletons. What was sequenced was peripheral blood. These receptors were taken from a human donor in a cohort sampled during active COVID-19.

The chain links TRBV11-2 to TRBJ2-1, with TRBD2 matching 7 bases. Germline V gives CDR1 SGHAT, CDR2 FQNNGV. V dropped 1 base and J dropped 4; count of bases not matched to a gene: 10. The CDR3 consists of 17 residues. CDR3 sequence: CASSLALGLADYNEQFF. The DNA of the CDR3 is TGTGCCAGCAGCTTAGCTCTGGGTCTAGCGGATTACAATGAGCAGTTCTTC.

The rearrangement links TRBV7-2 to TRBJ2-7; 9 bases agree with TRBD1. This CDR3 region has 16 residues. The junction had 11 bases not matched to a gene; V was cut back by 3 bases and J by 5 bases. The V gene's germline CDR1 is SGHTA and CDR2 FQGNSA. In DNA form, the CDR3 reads TGTGCCAGCAGCTTTCACGAGGACAGGGGAACCCACGAGCAGTACTTC. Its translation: CASSFHEDRGTHEQYF.